Sequencing of this TCR beta chain was carried out in a study of cytomegalovirus exposure and HLA in healthy donors. This clone occurred a few times. Germline CDR1 and CDR2: SGHRS and YFSETQ. V lost 6 bases, J lost 0 bases, and 8 bases stayed unmatched. CDR3 size: 17 residues. The primer mix had 60 Vbeta and 13 Jbeta primers. The method was immunoSEQ multiplex PCR; TCRdb's version includes in-frame clones alone and lacks a portion of them. The sample holds roughly 250,000 clones, 80% to 90% seen once. The sequenced material came from PBMCs. The chain uses TRBV5-1 and TRBJ2-6; 8 bases map to TRBD1. This TCR was sampled from a woman in her forties in good health and CMV-seropositive. CDR3 loop: CASNKDRVNSGANVLTF. In DNA form, the CDR3 reads TGCGCCAGCAACAAGGACAGGGTGAACTCTGGGGCCAACGTCCTGACTTTC.